This entry lists 10 T cell receptor beta chains sequenced from one sample in a study of cytomegalovirus exposure and HLA in healthy donors. It was with 60 Vbeta and 13 Jbeta primers that the PCR ran. The data were produced by immunoSEQ multiplex PCR, yet TCRdb's version contains in-frame clones alone and is incomplete. The sample holds fewer than 250,000 clones, roughly 87% seen once. Sequencing was performed on PBMCs. Receptors originate from a man aged 35-49 years in good health and CMV-seropositive.

V usage is TRBV19 and J usage is TRBJ1-1; 7 bases agree with TRBD1. Germline CDR1 LNHDA, CDR2 SQIVND (reference sequence). Trimming cost V 4 bases and J 3 bases; bases outside gene matches: 2. The length of the CDR3 is 13 residues. This CDR3 is CASSTDRDTEAFF. CDR3 coding DNA: TGTGCCAGTAGTACCGACAGGGACACTGAAGCTTTCTTT.

Details on this clone: The same CDR3 is also encoded by other DNA sequences in this sample. This sequence joins TRBV4-1 and TRBJ2-3; 9 nucleotides agree with TRBD1. CDR1 is MGHRA, CDR2 YSYEKL, per germline. Trimming removed 4 bases from V and 3 bases from J; junction bases left unmatched: 2. The CDR3 sequence is 14 residues long. The CDR3 region is CASSPDRGTDTQYF. The CDR3 nucleotides read TGCGCCAGCAGCCCTGACAGGGGGACAGATACGCAGTATTTT.

On this clone itself: One end of the junction does not line up with germline, which may come from a read error. V gene TRBV15 combines with J gene TRBJ2-3; D gene unclear. This CDR3 is built from 13 residues. Germline loops: CDR1 LNHNV, CDR2 YYDKDF (reference sequence). For the CDR3, the DNA is TGTGTCACCAGCAAAGATCTCACAGATACGCAGTATTTT. Encoded protein: CVTSKDLTDTQYF.

This CDR3 reads CASSYLTGDEAFF. As DNA, the CDR3 is TGTGCCAGCAGTTACTTGACAGGAGATGAAGCTTTCTTT. The V gene is TRBV6-6, the J gene TRBJ1-1; D may be TRBD1 (6 bases). This CDR3 is 13 amino acids long. V lost 1 base, J lost 7 bases, and 10 bases lay in between. CDR1 is MNHNY and CDR2 is SVGAGI in the germline V gene (reference sequence).

The V call is TRBV7-3, the J call TRBJ2-3, with 13 bases lining up with TRBD2. The CDR3 consists of 17 residues. Germline-derived CDR1 and CDR2 are SGHTA and FQGTGA. The V and J ends lost 5 bases and 5 bases, in that order; junction bases with no gene match: 10. CDR3 nucleotides: TGTGCCAGCAGCCCTCGGACTAGCGGGAGATTTGAAGATACGCAGTATTTT. It codes for CASSPRTSGRFEDTQYF.

The sample holds one count of this clone. The rearrangement links TRBV2 to TRBJ1-2; D remains ambiguous. V dropped 4 bases and J dropped 4 bases, with 4 bases sitting between them. CDR1 is SNHLY and CDR2 is FYNNEI in the germline V gene. The CDR3 is 11 amino acids. Here the CDR3 DNA reads TGTGCCAGCAGTGTTAGCTATGGCTACACCTTC. It is translated as CASSVSYGYTF.

The J gene is TRBJ2-7, the V gene TRBV11-2, with D tentatively TRBD2 (6 bases). Germline CDR1 and CDR2: SGHAT and FQNNGV. Between the trimmed V and J ends, which lost 2 bases and 2 bases, there was a span of 13 bases. The CDR3 runs to 15 residues. The CDR3 here is CASSLSAGTAYEQYF. The DNA for the CDR3 is TGTGCCAGCAGCTTAAGCGCGGGGACTGCCTACGAGCAGTACTTC.

The rearrangement joins TRBV27 to TRBJ2-2; 7 bases are shared with TRBD1. Germline V gene sequence: CDR1 MNHEY, CDR2 SMNVEV (reference sequence). This CDR3 is built from 15 residues. After removal of 2 bases from V and 4 bases from J, the junction contained 4 bases not matched to a gene. The CDR3 loop is CASSLEGASTGELFF. CDR3 nucleotide sequence: TGTGCCAGCAGTTTAGAGGGGGCGTCCACCGGGGAGCTGTTTTTT.

The chain joins TRBV7-2 to TRBJ1-5; D perhaps matches TRBD1 (5 bases). This CDR3 has 12 amino acids. V shed 7 bases and J shed 4 bases, with 8 bases lying between them. Germline V gives CDR1 SGHTA, CDR2 FQGNSA. The CDR3 DNA is TGTGCCAGCACCCAGGGAAATCAGCCCCAGCATTTT. Its protein is CASTQGNQPQHF.

The chain couples TRBV5-6 to TRBJ2-7, with D maybe TRBD1 (5 bases). Trimming pared 1 base from V and 0 bases from J, leaving 8 bases between. In germline, CDR1 is SGHDT, CDR2 YYEEEE. CDR3 length: 14 residues. As DNA, the CDR3 is TGTGCCAGCAGCTTGAGGGGTGCCTCCTACGAGCAGTACTTC. Its translation: CASSLRGASYEQYF.